This TCR beta chain was identified during a study of human T cells and chemical hapten exposure. Time point in this sample: patch test 3, about 24 weeks after DPC sensitization. As for treatment: therapeutic diphenylcyclopropenone sensitization with weekly scalp DPC. General study results and limits: PT1 expanded TCR numbers rose with patch test score.

The V gene's germline CDR1 is MNHEY and CDR2 SVGEGT. The CDR3 spans 16 residues. Trimming removed 0 bases at V and 2 bases at J, with 12 bases between. In the study's own analysis: Counts of TCRs in each sample centred on a median of around 96,000 and extended from approximately 20,000 to 700,000. MiXCR, applied by TCRdb to the RACE reads, yields one record per CDR3 protein. The V and J calls here are based on TCRdb, not the publication. Found here are 100,000 or so distinct CDR3 sequences, 30% to 35% of them singletons; the top ten hold roughly 2.7%. A remark on this clonotype: What it binds is not known.

The clonotype comes from a middle-aged man with alopecia areata. Some clones in this sample may be carry-over from other donors' samples. V gene TRBV6-2 or TRBV6-3 combines with J gene TRBJ2-3; D remains unclear. This specimen was whole blood, taken in connection with sensitization to the hapten diphenylcyclopropenone (DPC). The CDR3, as DNA: TGTGCCAGCAGTTACTCTTCGGGCCGTCACACAGATACGCAGTATTTT. Translation gives CASSYSSGRHTDTQYF.